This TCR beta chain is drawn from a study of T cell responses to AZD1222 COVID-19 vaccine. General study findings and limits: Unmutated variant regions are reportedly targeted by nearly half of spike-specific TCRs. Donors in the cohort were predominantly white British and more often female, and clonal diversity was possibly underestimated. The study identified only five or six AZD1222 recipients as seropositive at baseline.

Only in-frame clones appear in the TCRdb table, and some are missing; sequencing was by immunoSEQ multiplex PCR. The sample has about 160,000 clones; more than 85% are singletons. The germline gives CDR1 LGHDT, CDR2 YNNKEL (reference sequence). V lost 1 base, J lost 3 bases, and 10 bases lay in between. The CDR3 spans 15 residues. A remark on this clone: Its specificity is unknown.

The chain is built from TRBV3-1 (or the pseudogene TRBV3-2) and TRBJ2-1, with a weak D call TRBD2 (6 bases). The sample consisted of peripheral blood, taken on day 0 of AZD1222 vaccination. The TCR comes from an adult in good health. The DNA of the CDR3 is TGTGCCAGCAGCCAAGTGACGGGGGACTACAATGAGCAGTTCTTC. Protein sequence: CASSQVTGDYNEQFF.